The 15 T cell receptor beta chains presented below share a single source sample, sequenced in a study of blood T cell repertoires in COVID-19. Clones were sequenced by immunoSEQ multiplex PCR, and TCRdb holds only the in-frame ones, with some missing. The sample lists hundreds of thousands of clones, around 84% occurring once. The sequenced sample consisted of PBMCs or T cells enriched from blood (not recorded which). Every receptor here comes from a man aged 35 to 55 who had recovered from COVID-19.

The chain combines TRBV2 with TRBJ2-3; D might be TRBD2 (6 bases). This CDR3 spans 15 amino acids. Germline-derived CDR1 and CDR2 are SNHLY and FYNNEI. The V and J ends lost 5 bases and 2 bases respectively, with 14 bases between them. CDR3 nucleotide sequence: TGTGCCAGCAGTATAAATAGCGGTATCACAGATACGCAGTATTTT. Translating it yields CASSINSGITDTQYF.

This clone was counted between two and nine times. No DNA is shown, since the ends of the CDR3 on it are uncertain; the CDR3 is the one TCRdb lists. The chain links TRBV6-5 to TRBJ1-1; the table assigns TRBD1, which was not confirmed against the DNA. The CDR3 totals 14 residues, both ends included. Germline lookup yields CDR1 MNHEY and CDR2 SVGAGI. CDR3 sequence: CASSSSTGITEAFF.

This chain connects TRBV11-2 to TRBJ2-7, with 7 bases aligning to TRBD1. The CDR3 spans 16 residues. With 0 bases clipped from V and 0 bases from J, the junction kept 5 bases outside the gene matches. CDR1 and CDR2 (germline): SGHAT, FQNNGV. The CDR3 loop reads CASSLDWAGGSYEQYF. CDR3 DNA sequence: TGTGCCAGCAGCTTAGATTGGGCAGGGGGCTCCTACGAGCAGTACTTC.

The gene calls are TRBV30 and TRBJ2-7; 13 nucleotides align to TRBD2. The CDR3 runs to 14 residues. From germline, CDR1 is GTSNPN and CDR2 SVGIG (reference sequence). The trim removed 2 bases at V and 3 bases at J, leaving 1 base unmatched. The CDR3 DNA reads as TGTGCCTGGAGTCGGACTAGCGGGAGCTACGAGCAGTACTTC. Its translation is CAWSRTSGSYEQYF.

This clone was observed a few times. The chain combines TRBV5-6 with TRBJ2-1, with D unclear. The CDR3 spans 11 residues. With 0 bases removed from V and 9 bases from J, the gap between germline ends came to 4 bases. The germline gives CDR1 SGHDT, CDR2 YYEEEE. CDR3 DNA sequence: TGTGCCAGCAGCTTGGGAGTTGAGCAGTTCTTC. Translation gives CASSLGVEQFF.

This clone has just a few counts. DNA of the CDR3: TGTGCCAGCAGTTTTTCGGGGGGCGGCTATGGCTACACCTTC. It specifies CASSFSGGGYGYTF. The rearrangement links TRBV28 to TRBJ1-2, with a tentative D call TRBD1 (6 bases). The CDR3 is made up of 14 amino acids. The germline CDR1 and CDR2 sequences are MDHEN and SYDVKM. Between the trimmed V and J ends, which lost 3 bases and 4 bases, there was a span of 12 bases.

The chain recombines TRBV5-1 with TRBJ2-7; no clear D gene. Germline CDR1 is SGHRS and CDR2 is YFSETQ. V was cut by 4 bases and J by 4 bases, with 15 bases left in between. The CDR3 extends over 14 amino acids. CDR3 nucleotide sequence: TGCGCCAGCAGCCCTCCCGACACGATATACGAGCAGTACTTC. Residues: CASSPPDTIYEQYF.

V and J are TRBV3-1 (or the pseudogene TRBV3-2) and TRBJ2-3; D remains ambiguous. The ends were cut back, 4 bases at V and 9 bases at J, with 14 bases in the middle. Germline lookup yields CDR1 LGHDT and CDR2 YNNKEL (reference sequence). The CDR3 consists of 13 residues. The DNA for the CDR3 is TGTGCCAGCAGCCCCCCGAACTCCCCCACGCAGTATTTT. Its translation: CASSPPNSPTQYF.

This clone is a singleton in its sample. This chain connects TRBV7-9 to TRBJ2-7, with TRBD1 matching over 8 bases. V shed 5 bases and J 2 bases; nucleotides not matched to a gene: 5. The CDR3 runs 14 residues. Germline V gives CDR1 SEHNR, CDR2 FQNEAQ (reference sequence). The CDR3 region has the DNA TGTGCCAGCAGCCCCACAGGGGGGCCCTACGAGCAGTACTTC. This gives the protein CASSPTGGPYEQYF.

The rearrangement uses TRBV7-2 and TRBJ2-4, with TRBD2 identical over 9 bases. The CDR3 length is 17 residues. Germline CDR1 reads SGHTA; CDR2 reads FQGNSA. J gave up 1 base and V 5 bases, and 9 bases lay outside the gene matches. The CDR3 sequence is CASSLDSSGKAKNIQYF. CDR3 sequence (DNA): TGTGCCAGCAGCCTTGATTCTAGCGGGAAGGCCAAAAACATTCAGTACTTC.

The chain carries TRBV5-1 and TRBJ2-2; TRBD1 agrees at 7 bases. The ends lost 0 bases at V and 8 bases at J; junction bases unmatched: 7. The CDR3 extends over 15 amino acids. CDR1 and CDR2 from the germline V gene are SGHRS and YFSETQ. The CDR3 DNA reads TGCGCCAGCAGCTTGGCCAGGACAGGTCGGGGGGAGCTGTTTTTT. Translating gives CASSLARTGRGELFF. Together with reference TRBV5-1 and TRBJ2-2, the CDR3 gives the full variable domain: KAGVTQTPRYLIKTRGQQVTLSCSPISGHRSVSWYQQTPGQGLQFLFEYFSETQRNKGNFPGRFSGRQFSNSRSEMNVSTLELGDSALYLCASSLARTGRGELFFGEGSRLTVL.

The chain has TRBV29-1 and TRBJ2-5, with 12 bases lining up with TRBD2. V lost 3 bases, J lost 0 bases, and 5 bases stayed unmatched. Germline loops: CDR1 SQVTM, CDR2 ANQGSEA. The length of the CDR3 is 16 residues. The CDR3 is CSVDGTSGQNQETQYF. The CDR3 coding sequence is TGCAGCGTTGATGGGACTAGCGGGCAGAACCAAGAGACCCAGTACTTC. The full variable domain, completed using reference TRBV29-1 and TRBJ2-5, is SAVISQKPSRDICQRGTSLTIQCQVDSQVTMMFWYRQQPGQSLTLIATANQGSEATYESGFVIDKFPISRPNLTFSTLTVSNMSPEDSSIYLCSVDGTSGQNQETQYFGPGTRLLVL.

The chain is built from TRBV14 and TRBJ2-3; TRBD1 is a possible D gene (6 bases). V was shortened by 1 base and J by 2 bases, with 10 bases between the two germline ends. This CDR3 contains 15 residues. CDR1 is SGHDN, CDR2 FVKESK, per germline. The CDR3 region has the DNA TGTGCCAGCAGCCAAGTAACAGGGAACACAGATACGCAGTATTTT. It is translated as CASSQVTGNTDTQYF.

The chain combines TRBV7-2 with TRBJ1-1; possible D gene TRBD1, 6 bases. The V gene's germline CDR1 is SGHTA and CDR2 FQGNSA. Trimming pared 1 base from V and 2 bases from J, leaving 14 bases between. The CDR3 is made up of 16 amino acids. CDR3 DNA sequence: TGTGCCAGCAGCTTAGGTTCAGGGGTCCTCAACACTGAAGCTTTCTTT. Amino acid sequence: CASSLGSGVLNTEAFF.

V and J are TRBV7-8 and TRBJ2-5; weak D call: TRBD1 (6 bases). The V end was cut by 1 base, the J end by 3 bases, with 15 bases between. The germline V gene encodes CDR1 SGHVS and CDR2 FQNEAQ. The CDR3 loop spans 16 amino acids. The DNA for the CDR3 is TGTGCCAGCAGCTTAGAGCACAGGGAATTTGAAGAGACCCAGTACTTC. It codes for CASSLEHREFEETQYF.